Below, 26 T cell receptor beta chains from the same sample are listed, as sequenced in a study of radiotherapy plus CTLA-4 blockade in lung cancer. Sequencing was performed with immunoSEQ multiplex PCR; in TCRdb, only in-frame clones are kept and a portion is missing. The sample yields about 88,000 clones, around 72% seen once. Sample: peripheral blood, taken from a patient treated with radiotherapy plus ipilimumab. The receptors originated from a human donor with non-small cell lung cancer that progressed on radiotherapy plus ipilimumab.

This clone was observed a handful of times. This sequence joins TRBV28 and TRBJ1-5; perhaps TRBD1 as D (5 bases). The germline V gene has CDR1 MDHEN and CDR2 SYDVKM. V was shortened by 1 base and J by 1 base, with 20 bases between the two germline ends. The CDR3 covers 19 residues. CDR3: CASSLSIGGDWDSNQPQHF. The CDR3 region has the DNA TGTGCCAGCAGTTTATCGATTGGGGGGGATTGGGACAGCAATCAGCCCCAGCATTTT.

The chain is built from TRBV28 and TRBJ2-2, with 8 bases aligning to TRBD1. The germline V gene encodes CDR1 MDHEN and CDR2 SYDVKM. V trimming: 8 bases; J trimming: 6 bases; junction bases outside the gene matches: 14. The CDR3 has 16 amino acids. The CDR3, as DNA: TGTGCCAGCGCCCTTTCGACAGGGGTTGGTTCCGGGGAGCTGTTTTTT. Protein: CASALSTGVGSGELFF.

The gene calls are TRBV4-1 and TRBJ2-3; maybe TRBD1 (6 bases). The CDR3 runs 14 residues. Between the trimmed V and J ends, which lost 1 base and 1 base, there was a span of 6 bases. CDR1 is MGHRA, CDR2 YSYEKL, per germline. Here the CDR3 DNA reads TGCGCCAGCAGCCAAGGGACAGGCACAGATACGCAGTATTTT. It specifies CASSQGTGTDTQYF.

The V and J genes are TRBV28 and TRBJ2-1; D unclear. The CDR3 runs 14 residues. Deletions cut 3 bases from V and 4 bases from J, with 10 bases between. From germline, CDR1 is MDHEN and CDR2 SYDVKM. The CDR3 region has the DNA TGTGCCAGCAGTTTTGGGCTAGGGTACAATGAGCAGTTCTTC. Encoded protein: CASSFGLGYNEQFF.

The chain joins TRBV28 to TRBJ2-3; 10 bases match TRBD2. The CDR3 spans 16 residues. Germline V CDR1 and CDR2: MDHEN, SYDVKM. Losses at the gene ends were 1 base for V and 5 bases for J; bases not matched to a gene: 6. The CDR3 reads CASSLSGTSEVDTQYF. The CDR3 DNA reads TGTGCCAGCAGTTTATCCGGGACTAGCGAAGTAGATACGCAGTATTTT.

This chain uses TRBV1 with TRBJ2-4; the table assigns TRBD2, which was not confirmed against the DNA. TRBV1 is shown as a pseudogene. The CDR3 length is 14 residues. CDR3 sequence (DNA): TGCACCAGCCCCCCGGGACTAGTGACGGACATTCAGTACTTC. This encodes CTSPPGLVTDIQYF.

This clone was picked up a small number of times. The CDR3: CASFRGLGTDTQYF. DNA for the CDR3: TGTGCCAGCTTTAGGGGGTTAGGCACAGATACGCAGTATTTT. The V and J genes are TRBV6-5 and TRBJ2-3; D possibly corresponds to TRBD1 (6 bases). Germline CDR1 and CDR2: MNHEY and SVGAGI. The V gene lost 8 bases and the J gene lost 1 base, with 13 bases spanning the gap. The CDR3 totals 14 residues.

The chain uses TRBV28 and TRBJ1-5; D gene unclear. The germline gives CDR1 MDHEN, CDR2 SYDVKM. V was pared by 9 bases and J by 3 bases, with 15 bases between. The CDR3 has 14 amino acids. The CDR3 DNA reads TGTGCCAGTATTGGCTCCATCTTCAATCAGCCCCAGCATTTT. Translation: CASIGSIFNQPQHF.

This chain uses TRBV28 with TRBJ1-5; D not resolved. Germline lookup yields CDR1 MDHEN and CDR2 SYDVKM. The germline V and J ends were trimmed by 3 bases and 2 bases, with 11 bases remaining between them. This CDR3 has 15 amino acids. The CDR3 sequence is CASSFGQLGNQPQHF. CDR3 sequence (DNA): TGTGCCAGCAGTTTTGGGCAGCTGGGCAATCAGCCCCAGCATTTT.

The chain uses TRBV10-3 and TRBJ2-7; a possible D gene is TRBD1 (6 bases). The CDR3 totals 15 residues. Trimming stripped 10 bases from V and 7 bases from J, with 26 bases between. CDR1 is ENHRY, CDR2 SYGVKD, per germline. The CDR3 reads CATTVAARQAGEQYF. DNA for the CDR3: TGTGCCACTACAGTGGCCGCCCGACAGGCCGGTGAGCAGTACTTC.

The rearrangement joins TRBV6-4 to TRBJ2-2; D might be TRBD2 (6 bases). The germline V gene has CDR1 MRHNA and CDR2 SNTAGT. There are 16 residues in the CDR3. V was shortened by 4 bases and J by 5 bases, with 17 bases between the two germline ends. The CDR3 here is CASSVGGTQATGELFF. The DNA of the CDR3 is TGTGCCAGCAGTGTGGGCGGGACCCAAGCTACCGGGGAGCTGTTTTTT.

The rearrangement joins TRBV5-1 to TRBJ1-3, with a possible D match to TRBD1 (6 bases). Germline loops: CDR1 SGHRS, CDR2 YFSETQ. This CDR3 has 14 amino acids. Trimming left V 4 bases short and J 3 bases short, with 11 bases between. For the CDR3, the DNA is TGCGCCAGCAGCGCACAGGGTGGTGGAAACACCATATATTTT. Encoded protein: CASSAQGGGNTIYF.

CDR3 residues: CASSQEVLAGDTQYF. The CDR3 region has the DNA TGTGCCAGCAGCCAAGAGGTACTAGCGGGGGATACGCAGTATTTT. The chain employs TRBV4-2 and TRBJ2-3, with 10 positions matching TRBD2. Germline assignment: CDR1 LGHNA and CDR2 YNFKEQ. This CDR3 is built from 15 residues. V trimming: 0 bases; J trimming: 6 bases; junction bases outside the gene matches: 3.

V gene TRBV18 combines with J gene TRBJ1-1; D gene unclear. The CDR3 totals 14 residues. CDR1 is KGHSH, CDR2 LQKENI, per germline. V was pared by 2 bases and J by 6 bases, with 13 bases between. The CDR3 DNA reads TGTGCCAGCTCACCAAAAGGGCGCTCCTCTGAAGCTTTCTTT. Protein sequence: CASSPKGRSSEAFF.

This sequence joins TRBV9 and TRBJ2-3; D is unclear. This CDR3 region has 14 residues. Germline CDR1 SGDLS, CDR2 YYNGEE. Trimming left V 0 bases short and J 3 bases short, with 8 bases between. The CDR3 bases are TGTGCCAGCAGCGTAGGGGTCCCGACAGATACGCAGTATTTT. This gives the protein CASSVGVPTDTQYF.

This clone showed up just once. The rearrangement joins TRBV4-1 to TRBJ1-2; D is unclear. CDR1 MGHRA and CDR2 YSYEKL come from the germline V gene. The CDR3 is made up of 14 amino acids. With 8 bases removed from V and 4 bases from J, the gap between germline ends came to 17 bases. Written as DNA, the CDR3 is TGCGCCAGCCCTAAGAACCGAAAGACCTATGGCTACACCTTC. Amino acids: CASPKNRKTYGYTF.

The chain employs TRBV11-2 and TRBJ1-3, with a tentative D call TRBD1 (5 bases). The CDR3 loop spans 14 amino acids. With 4 bases removed from V and 4 bases from J, the gap between germline ends came to 11 bases. CDR1 and CDR2 from the germline V gene are SGHAT and FQNNGV. The CDR3 bases are TGTGCCAGCAGCTCGGGGACGGTGGGAAACACCATATATTTT. It translates to CASSSGTVGNTIYF.

The chain employs TRBV7-2 and TRBJ2-7; D unresolved. Trimming cost V 1 base and J 6 bases, with 7 bases left between them. Germline CDR1 reads SGHTA; CDR2 reads FQGNSA. The CDR3 is made up of 12 amino acids. Here the CDR3 reads CASSLDLIEQYF. The CDR3 DNA sequence: TGTGCCAGCAGCTTAGACCTCATCGAGCAGTACTTC.

The table lists this clone with a few counts. This rearrangement joins TRBV29-1 to TRBJ1-4; 7 bases align to TRBD1. J gave up 7 bases and V 3 bases, and 5 bases lay outside the gene matches. The CDR3 runs to 13 residues. Germline V gene data show CDR1 as SQVTM and CDR2 as ANQGSEA. The CDR3 spells CSVDEAGGEKLFF. CDR3 DNA sequence: TGCAGCGTTGATGAGGCAGGGGGTGAAAAACTGTTTTTT.

The rearrangement links TRBV4-2 to TRBJ2-7; D is unresolved. CDR3 size: 14 residues. Trimming removed 3 bases from V and 2 bases from J, with 11 bases in between. Looked up from germline, CDR1 is LGHNA and CDR2 is YNFKEQ. The CDR3 reads CASSQAWGAYEQYF. CDR3 in DNA: TGTGCCAGCAGCCAGGCCTGGGGTGCCTACGAGCAGTACTTC.

On this clone: This specimen includes other DNA sequences encoding the same CDR3. The chain recombines TRBV5-1 with TRBJ1-1, with 9 bases fitting TRBD1. J was trimmed by 4 bases and V by 4 bases; bases with no gene match: 5. The CDR3 loop spans 14 amino acids. Germline V gives CDR1 SGHRS, CDR2 YFSETQ. CDR3: CASSPGTGPTEAFF. CDR3 DNA sequence: TGCGCCAGCAGCCCGGGGACAGGGCCCACTGAAGCTTTCTTT.

The chain joins TRBV7-8 to TRBJ2-1; 8 bases line up with TRBD1. V lost 5 bases, J lost 2 bases, and 2 bases stayed unmatched. Germline V gene data show CDR1 as SGHVS and CDR2 as FQNEAQ. This CDR3 contains 14 residues. The CDR3 DNA sequence: TGTGCCAGCAGCACGACAGGGGCCTACAATGAGCAGTTCTTC. This encodes CASSTTGAYNEQFF.

J is TRBJ2-2 and V is TRBV7-3; 7 bases line up with TRBD1. V dropped 2 bases and J dropped 1; count of bases not matched to a gene: 4. Germline V gene lookup returns CDR1 SGHTA and CDR2 FQGTGA. The CDR3 consists of 16 residues. The CDR3 sequence is CASSLLGGRNTGELFF. The CDR3 DNA is TGTGCCAGCAGCTTATTAGGGGGCCGGAACACCGGGGAGCTGTTTTTT.

The chain has TRBV27 and TRBJ2-3; 10 positions match TRBD1. CDR3 length: 14 residues. J lost 3 bases, V lost 5 bases, and 2 bases had no gene match. Germline V gives CDR1 MNHEY, CDR2 SMNVEV (reference sequence). The CDR3 sequence: CASSPGQGTDTQYF. The CDR3 coding sequence is TGTGCCAGCAGTCCGGGACAGGGGACAGATACGCAGTATTTT.

The chain links TRBV6-6 to TRBJ1-1, with a weak D call TRBD1 (5 bases). The germline V gene has CDR1 MNHNY and CDR2 SVGAGI (reference sequence). The CDR3 spans 14 residues. The V gene lost 4 bases and the J gene lost 0 bases, with 9 bases spanning the gap. Written as DNA, the CDR3 is TGTGCCAGCAGTTTTCAGGGTATGAACACTGAAGCTTTCTTT. This gives the protein CASSFQGMNTEAFF.

The chain couples TRBV4-2 to TRBJ2-5; 12 bases are a match to TRBD2. The CDR3 is 19 residues long. Trimming at V came to 0 bases and at J to 7 bases, leaving 15 bases not matched to a gene. The V gene's germline CDR1 is LGHNA and CDR2 YNFKEQ. Written as DNA, the CDR3 is TGTGCCAGCAGCCAAGATGTACTAGCGGGAGGCCTGGATGCGGGGACCCAGTACTTC. Translating it yields CASSQDVLAGGLDAGTQYF.